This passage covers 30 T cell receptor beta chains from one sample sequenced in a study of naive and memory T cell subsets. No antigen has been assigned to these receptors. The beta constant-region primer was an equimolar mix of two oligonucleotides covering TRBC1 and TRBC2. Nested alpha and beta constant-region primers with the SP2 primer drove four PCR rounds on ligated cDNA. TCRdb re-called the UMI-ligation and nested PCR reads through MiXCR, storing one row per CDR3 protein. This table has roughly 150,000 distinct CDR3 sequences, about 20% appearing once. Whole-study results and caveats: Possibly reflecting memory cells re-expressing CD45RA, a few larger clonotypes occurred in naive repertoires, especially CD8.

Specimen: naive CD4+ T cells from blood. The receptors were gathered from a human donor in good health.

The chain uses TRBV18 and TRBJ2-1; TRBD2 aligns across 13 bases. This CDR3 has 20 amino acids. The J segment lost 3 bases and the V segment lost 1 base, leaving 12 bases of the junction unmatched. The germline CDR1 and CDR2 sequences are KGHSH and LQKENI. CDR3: CASSPLRTSGRAGVYNEQFF. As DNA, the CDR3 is TGTGCCAGCTCACCACTGCGGACTAGCGGGAGAGCCGGGGTCTACAATGAGCAGTTCTTC.

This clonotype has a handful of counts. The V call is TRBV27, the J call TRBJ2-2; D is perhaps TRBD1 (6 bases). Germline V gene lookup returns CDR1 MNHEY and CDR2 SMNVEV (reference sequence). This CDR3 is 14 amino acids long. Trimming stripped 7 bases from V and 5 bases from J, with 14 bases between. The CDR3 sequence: CASMETGWTGELFF. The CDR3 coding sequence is TGTGCCAGCATGGAAACAGGGTGGACCGGGGAGCTGTTTTTT.

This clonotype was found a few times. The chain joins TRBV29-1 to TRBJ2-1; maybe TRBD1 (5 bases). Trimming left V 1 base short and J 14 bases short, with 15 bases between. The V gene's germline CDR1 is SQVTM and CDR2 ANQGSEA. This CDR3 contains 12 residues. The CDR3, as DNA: TGCAGCGTTGAAGGCCCAGGGTTTTCGGAGTTCTTC. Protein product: CSVEGPGFSEFF.

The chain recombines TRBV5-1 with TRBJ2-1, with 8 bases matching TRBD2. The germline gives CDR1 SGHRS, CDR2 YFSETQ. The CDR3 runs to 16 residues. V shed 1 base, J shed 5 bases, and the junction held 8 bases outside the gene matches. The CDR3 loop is CASSLPVAGNNNEQFF. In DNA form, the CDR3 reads TGCGCCAGCAGCTTGCCTGTAGCGGGGAATAACAATGAGCAGTTCTTC. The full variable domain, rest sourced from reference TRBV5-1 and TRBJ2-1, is KAGVTQTPRYLIKTRGQQVTLSCSPISGHRSVSWYQQTPGQGLQFLFEYFSETQRNKGNFPGRFSGRQFSNSRSEMNVSTLELGDSALYLCASSLPVAGNNNEQFFGPGTRLTVL.

The CDR3 region is CASSPQTGVKNEQYF. CDR3 DNA sequence: TGTGCCAGCTCACCCCAAACAGGGGTCAAGAACGAGCAGTACTTC. The rearrangement joins TRBV18 to TRBJ2-7, with TRBD1 identical over 7 bases. The CDR3 sequence is 15 residues long. V shed 3 bases, J shed 5 bases, and the junction held 10 bases outside the gene matches. Per germline, CDR1 KGHSH and CDR2 LQKENI. Filled out from reference TRBV18 and TRBJ2-7, the complete variable domain reads NAGVMQNPRHLVRRRGQEARLRCSPMKGHSHVYWYRQLPEEGLKFMVYLQKENIIDESGMPKERFSAEFPKEGPSILRIQQVVRGDSAAYFCASSPQTGVKNEQYFGPGTRLTVT.

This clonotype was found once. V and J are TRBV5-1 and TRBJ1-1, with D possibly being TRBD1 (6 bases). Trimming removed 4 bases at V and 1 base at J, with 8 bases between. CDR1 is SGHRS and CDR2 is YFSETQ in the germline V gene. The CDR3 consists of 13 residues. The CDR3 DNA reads TGCGCCAGCAGCGAACAGGGGAACACTGAAGCTTTCTTT. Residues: CASSEQGNTEAFF. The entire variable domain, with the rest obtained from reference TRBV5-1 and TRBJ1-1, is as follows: KAGVTQTPRYLIKTRGQQVTLSCSPISGHRSVSWYQQTPGQGLQFLFEYFSETQRNKGNFPGRFSGRQFSNSRSEMNVSTLELGDSALYLCASSEQGNTEAFFGQGTRLTVV.

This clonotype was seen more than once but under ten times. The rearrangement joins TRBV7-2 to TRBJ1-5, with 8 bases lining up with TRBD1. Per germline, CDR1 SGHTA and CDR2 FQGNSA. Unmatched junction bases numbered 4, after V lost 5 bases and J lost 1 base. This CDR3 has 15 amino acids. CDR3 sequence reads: CASSRQGWSNQPQHF. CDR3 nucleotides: TGTGCCAGCAGCAGACAGGGGTGGAGCAATCAGCCCCAGCATTTT.

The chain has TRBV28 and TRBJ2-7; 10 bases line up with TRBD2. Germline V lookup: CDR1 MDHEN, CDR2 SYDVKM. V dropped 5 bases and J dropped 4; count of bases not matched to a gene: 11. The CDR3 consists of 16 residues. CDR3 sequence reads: CASSLTRASGRYEQYF. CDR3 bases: TGTGCCAGCAGTCTGACCCGGGCTAGCGGGAGATACGAGCAGTACTTC.

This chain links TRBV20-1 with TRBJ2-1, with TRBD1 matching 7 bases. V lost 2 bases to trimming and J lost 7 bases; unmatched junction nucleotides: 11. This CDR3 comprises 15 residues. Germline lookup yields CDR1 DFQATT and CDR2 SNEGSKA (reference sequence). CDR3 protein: CSARYGTVKGNEQFF. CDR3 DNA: TGCAGTGCTAGATACGGGACAGTCAAGGGAAATGAGCAGTTCTTC.

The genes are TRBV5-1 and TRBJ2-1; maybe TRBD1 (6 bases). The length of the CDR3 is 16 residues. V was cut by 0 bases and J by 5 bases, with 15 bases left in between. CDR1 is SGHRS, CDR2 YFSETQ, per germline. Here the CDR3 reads CASSLAGAGDNNEQFF. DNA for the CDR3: TGCGCCAGCAGCTTGGCCGGGGCAGGGGATAACAATGAGCAGTTCTTC.

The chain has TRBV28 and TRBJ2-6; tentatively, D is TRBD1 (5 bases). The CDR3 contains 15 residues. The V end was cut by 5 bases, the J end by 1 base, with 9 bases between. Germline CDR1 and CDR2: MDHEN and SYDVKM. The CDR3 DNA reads TGTGCCAGCAGTCCCCCAGGGTCTGGGGCCAACGTCCTGACTTTC. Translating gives CASSPPGSGANVLTF.

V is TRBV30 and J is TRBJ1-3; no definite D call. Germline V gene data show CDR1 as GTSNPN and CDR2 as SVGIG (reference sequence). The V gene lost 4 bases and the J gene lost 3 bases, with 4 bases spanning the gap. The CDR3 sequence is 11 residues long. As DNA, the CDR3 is TGTGCCTGGACAAGTGGAAACACCATATATTTT. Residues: CAWTSGNTIYF.

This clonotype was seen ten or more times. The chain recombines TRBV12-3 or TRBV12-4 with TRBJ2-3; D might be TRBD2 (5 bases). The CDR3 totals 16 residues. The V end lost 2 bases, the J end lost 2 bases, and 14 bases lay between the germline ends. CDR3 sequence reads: CASSLTRMGDTDTQYF. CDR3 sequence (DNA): TGTGCCAGCAGTTTAACCCGGATGGGAGACACAGATACGCAGTATTTT.

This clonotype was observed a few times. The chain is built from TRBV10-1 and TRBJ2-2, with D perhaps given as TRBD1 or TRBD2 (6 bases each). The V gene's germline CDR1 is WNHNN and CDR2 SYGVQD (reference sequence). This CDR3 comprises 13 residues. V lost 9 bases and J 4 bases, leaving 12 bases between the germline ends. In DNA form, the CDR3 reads TGCGCCAGTTCACCGGGGGCCACCGGGGAGCTGTTTTTT. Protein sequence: CASSPGATGELFF.

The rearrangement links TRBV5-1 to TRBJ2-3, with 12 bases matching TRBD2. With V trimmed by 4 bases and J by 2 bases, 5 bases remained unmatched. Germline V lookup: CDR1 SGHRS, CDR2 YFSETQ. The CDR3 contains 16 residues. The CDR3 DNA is TGCGCCAGCAGCCCAAGACTAGCGGGAGACACAGATACGCAGTATTTT. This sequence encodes CASSPRLAGDTDTQYF.

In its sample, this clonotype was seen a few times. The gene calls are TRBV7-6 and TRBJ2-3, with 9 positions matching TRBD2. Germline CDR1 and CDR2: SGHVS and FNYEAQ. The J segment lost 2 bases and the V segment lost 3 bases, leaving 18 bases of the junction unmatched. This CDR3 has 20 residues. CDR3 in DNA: TGTGCCAGCAGCTTGGTCATAGCGGGAGCGGGGAAACTGCACACAGATACGCAGTATTTT. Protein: CASSLVIAGAGKLHTDTQYF.

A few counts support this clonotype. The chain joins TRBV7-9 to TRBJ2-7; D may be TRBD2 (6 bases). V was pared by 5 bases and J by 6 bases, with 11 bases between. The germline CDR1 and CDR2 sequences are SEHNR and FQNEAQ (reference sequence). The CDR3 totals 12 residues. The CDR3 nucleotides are TGTGCCAGCAGCGCGGGACCCCTCGAGCAGTACTTC. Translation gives CASSAGPLEQYF.

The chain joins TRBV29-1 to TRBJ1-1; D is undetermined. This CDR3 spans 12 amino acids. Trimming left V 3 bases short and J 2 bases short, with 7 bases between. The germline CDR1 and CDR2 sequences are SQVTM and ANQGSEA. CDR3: CSVDDTNTEAFF. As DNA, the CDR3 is TGCAGCGTTGATGACACAAACACTGAAGCTTTCTTT.

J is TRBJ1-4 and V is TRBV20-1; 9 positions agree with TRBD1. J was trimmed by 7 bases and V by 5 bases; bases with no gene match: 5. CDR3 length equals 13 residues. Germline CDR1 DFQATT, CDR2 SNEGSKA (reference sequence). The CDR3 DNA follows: TGCAGTGCTCAACAGGGGGCTGGTGAAAAACTGTTTTTT. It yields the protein CSAQQGAGEKLFF.

The CDR3 here is CSVDGRLVLAGDMWTQYF. The CDR3 coding sequence is TGCAGCGTTGATGGGAGATTAGTACTAGCGGGAGATATGTGGACGCAGTATTTT. V gene TRBV29-1 combines with J gene TRBJ2-3; 11 bases align to TRBD2. Losses at the gene ends were 3 bases for V and 9 bases for J; bases not matched to a gene: 20. There are 18 residues in the CDR3. Germline V gene data show CDR1 as SQVTM and CDR2 as ANQGSEA.

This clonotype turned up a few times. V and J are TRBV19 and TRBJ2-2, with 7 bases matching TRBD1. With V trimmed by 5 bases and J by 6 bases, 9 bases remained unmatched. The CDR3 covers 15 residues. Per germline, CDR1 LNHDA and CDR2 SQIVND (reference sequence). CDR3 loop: CASSAQTGRAGELFF. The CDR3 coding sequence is TGTGCCAGTAGTGCCCAGACAGGGCGTGCCGGGGAGCTGTTTTTT.

This CDR3 reads CASSQERGEQYF. The CDR3 region has the DNA TGTGCCAGCAGCCAAGAAAGGGGCGAGCAGTACTTC. The V call is TRBV3-1, the J call TRBJ2-7, with TRBD1 as a possible D gene (5 bases). The CDR3 is 12 amino acids. V was clipped by 0 bases and J by 6 bases, with 6 bases between them. The germline gives CDR1 LGHDT, CDR2 YNNKEL (reference sequence).

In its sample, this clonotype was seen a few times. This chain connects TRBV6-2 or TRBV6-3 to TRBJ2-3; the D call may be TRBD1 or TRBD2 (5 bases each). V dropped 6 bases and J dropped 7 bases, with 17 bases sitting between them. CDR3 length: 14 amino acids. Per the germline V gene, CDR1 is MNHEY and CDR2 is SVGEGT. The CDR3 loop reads CASRPGPTNHTQYF. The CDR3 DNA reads TGTGCCAGCAGACCGGGACCAACGAATCATACGCAGTATTTT.

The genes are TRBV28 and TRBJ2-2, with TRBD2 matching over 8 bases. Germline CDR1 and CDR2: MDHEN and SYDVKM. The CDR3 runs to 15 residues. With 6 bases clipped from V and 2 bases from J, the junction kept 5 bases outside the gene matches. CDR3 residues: CASSLSGINTGELFF. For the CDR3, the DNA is TGTGCCAGCAGCCTTAGCGGGATAAACACCGGGGAGCTGTTTTTT.

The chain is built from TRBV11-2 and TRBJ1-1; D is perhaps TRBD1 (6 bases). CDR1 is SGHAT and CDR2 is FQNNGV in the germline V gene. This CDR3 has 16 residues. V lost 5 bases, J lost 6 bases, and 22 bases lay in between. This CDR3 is CASSPAHRERSAEAFF. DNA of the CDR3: TGTGCCAGCAGCCCGGCCCACAGGGAACGTAGCGCTGAAGCTTTCTTT.

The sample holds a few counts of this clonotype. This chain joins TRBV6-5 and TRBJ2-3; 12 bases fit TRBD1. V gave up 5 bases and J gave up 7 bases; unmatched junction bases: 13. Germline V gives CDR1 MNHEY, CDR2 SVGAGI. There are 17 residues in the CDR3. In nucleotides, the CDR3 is TGTGCCAGCAGTCGAAGCGCCGGGGACAGGGGGCGATATACGCAGTATTTT. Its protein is CASSRSAGDRGRYTQYF.

CDR3 loop: CASSTDGREQYF. The CDR3 DNA sequence: TGTGCCAGCAGTACCGACGGTCGCGAGCAGTACTTC. V and J are TRBV12-3 or TRBV12-4 and TRBJ2-7; D is ambiguous. This CDR3 contains 12 residues. Deletions cut 5 bases from V and 6 bases from J, with 11 bases between.

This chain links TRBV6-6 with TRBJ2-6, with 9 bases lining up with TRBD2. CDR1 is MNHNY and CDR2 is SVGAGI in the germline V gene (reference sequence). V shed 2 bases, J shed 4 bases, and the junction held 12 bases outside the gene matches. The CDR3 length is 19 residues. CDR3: CASSYGSGGRVSGANVLTF. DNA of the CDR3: TGTGCCAGCAGTTACGGTTCTGGCGGGAGGGTATCCGGGGCCAACGTCCTGACTTTC.

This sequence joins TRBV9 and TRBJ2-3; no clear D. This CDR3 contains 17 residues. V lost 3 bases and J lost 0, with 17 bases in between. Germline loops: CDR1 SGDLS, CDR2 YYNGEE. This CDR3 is CASSGPLTGKSTDTQYF. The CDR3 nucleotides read TGTGCCAGCAGCGGACCCCTAACTGGGAAGAGCACAGATACGCAGTATTTT.

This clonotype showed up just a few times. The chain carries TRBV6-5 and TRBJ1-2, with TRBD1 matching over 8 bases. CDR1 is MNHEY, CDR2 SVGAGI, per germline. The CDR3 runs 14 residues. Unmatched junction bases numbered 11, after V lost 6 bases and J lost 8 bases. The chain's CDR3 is CASSLTDRVRGYTF. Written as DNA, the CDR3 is TGTGCCAGCAGCCTAACGGACAGGGTCAGAGGCTACACCTTC.